The rows below give T cell receptor beta chains drawn from one sample of a study of T cells after yellow fever vaccination. TCRdb reprocessed the 5' RACE reads with MiXCR, giving one entry per CDR3 protein. The profile shows some 260,000 distinct CDR3 sequences, roughly 5.2% of them singletons. The material sequenced was CD4+ T cells sorted from PBMCs, taken on the day of the yellow fever booster vaccination. These receptor sequences come from a young man who received the YFV17D yellow fever vaccine. CDR3s include the opening cysteine and the closing phenylalanine or tryptophan. D genes are given only for firm matches. The size field is filled for only some rows; it gives once, few, many or a size class.

j_call	v_call	clone_size	d_call	cdr3_nt	cdr3_aa
TRBJ1-2	TRBV4-3	many	NA	TGCGCCAGCAGCCAAGACGGGTTCAGCTATGGCTACACCTTC	CASSQDGFSYGYTF
TRBJ2-5	TRBV29-1	few	TRBD2	TGCAGCGTTGAGCGGGGGGCGGGAGAGACCCAGTACTTC	CSVERGAGETQYF
TRBJ1-1	TRBV10-3	few	TRBD1	TGTGCCATCAGGGCCGCGCAGGGGGGCACTGAAGCTTTCTTT	CAIRAAQGGTEAFF
TRBJ1-4	TRBV25-1	NA	NA	TGTGCCAGCATGTTCTATGAAAAACTGTTTTTT	CASMFYEKLFF
TRBJ2-1	TRBV6-5	many	TRBD2	TGTGCCAGCAGTTACTCCGGGACTAGCGGGGACCCTCAGTTCTTC	CASSYSGTSGDPQFF
TRBJ2-5	TRBV18	few	NA	TGTGCCAGCTCCTCTCCGAGGCCCCCACGGACCCAGTACTTC	CASSSPRPPRTQYF
TRBJ2-7	TRBV5-4	NA	TRBD2	TGTGCCAGCAGCACTAGACTAGCGGGGGGTATGAGGCAGTACTTC	CASSTRLAGGMRQYF
TRBJ2-2	TRBV14	NA	NA	TGTGCCAGCAGCCAATATCTGGGGATGAGCACCGGGGAGCTGTTTTTT	CASSQYLGMSTGELFF
TRBJ2-2	TRBV7-2	few	TRBD2	TGTGCCAGCAGCTTAAGGACGGGGGGGTTCGGGGAGCTGTTTTTT	CASSLRTGGFGELFF
TRBJ2-5	TRBV5-5	many	NA	TGTGCCAGCAGCTACCTCTTGGGTAGCGGATACCAAGAGACCCAGTACTTC	CASSYLLGSGYQETQYF
TRBJ2-3	TRBV14	many	TRBD2	TGTGCCATCCCGGGGGGGACTAGCACAGATACGCAGTATTTT	CAIPGGTSTDTQYF
TRBJ2-3	TRBV7-2	NA	NA	TGTGCCAGCAGCTGGGGGATTTACACAGATACGCAGTATTTT	CASSWGIYTDTQYF
TRBJ2-1	TRBV10-3	few	NA	TGTGCCATCAGCCCGACGGGGGTTTACAATGAGCAGTTCTTC	CAISPTGVYNEQFF
TRBJ2-1	TRBV6-2/TRBV6-3	many	TRBD2	TGTGCCAGCGTACGGCGGGGGGGAAGCATCGAGCAGTTCTTC	CASVRRGGSIEQFF
TRBJ1-5	TRBV6-1	NA	NA	TGTGCCAGCAGGGACGGTGGCAATCAGCCCCAGCATTTT	CASRDGGNQPQHF
TRBJ2-3	TRBV20-1	NA	NA	TGCAGTGCTAGAGAGAGCCAGTCAGGCACAGATACGCAGTATTTT	CSARESQSGTDTQYF
TRBJ2-1	TRBV27	NA	NA	TGTGCCAGCAGTTTAATGTCCGTCTCCTACAATGAGCAGTTCTTC	CASSLMSVSYNEQFF
TRBJ1-5	TRBV20-1	few	NA	TGCAGTGCTAGGTCTCGGCCCTCGGGTCAGCCCCAGCATTTT	CSARSRPSGQPQHF
TRBJ2-1	TRBV5-1	NA	NA	TGCGCCAGCAGCTGGGGGGGGGGGCCCCACAATGAGCAGTTCTTC	CASSWGGGPHNEQFF
TRBJ1-4	TRBV7-2	few	NA	TGTGCCAGCAGCTTAAGTGCGCGAGAAAAACTGTTTTTT	CASSLSAREKLFF
TRBJ1-1	TRBV30	few	NA	TGTGCCTGGAGTGTAGCCCGTGAAGCTTTCTTT	CAWSVAREAFF
TRBJ2-2	TRBV4-3	many	NA	TGCGCCAGCAGCCAAGTCCCCATGGGGGAGCTGTTTTTT	CASSQVPMGELFF
TRBJ1-2	TRBV7-2	NA	NA	TGTGCCAGCAGCGCATCCGGAGGCCTTAACTATGGCTACACCTTC	CASSASGGLNYGYTF
TRBJ2-2	TRBV10-3	many	NA	TGTGCCATCAGTGGCTTGGGGAACACCGGGGAGCTGTTTTTT	CAISGLGNTGELFF
TRBJ2-7	TRBV5-1	once	NA	TGCGCCAGCAGCTGGGGCGGTGGGCCTAAGGAAAACGAGCAGTACTTC	CASSWGGGPKENEQYF
TRBJ2-7	TRBV7-8	few	NA	TGTGCCAGCAGCCACGCCTACGAGCAGTACTTC	CASSHAYEQYF
TRBJ2-7	TRBV29-1	NA	NA	TGCAGCGTTGCCCCAGGTCCCCACGAGCAGTACTTC	CSVAPGPHEQYF
TRBJ2-7	TRBV4-2	NA	TRBD2	TGTGCCAGCAGCCAAGATCTGGGCGGGGGGACTTACGAGCAGTACTTC	CASSQDLGGGTYEQYF
TRBJ2-2	TRBV28	many	NA	TGTGCCAGCGTAGCGAACACCGGGGAGCTGTTTTTT	CASVANTGELFF
TRBJ1-6	TRBV30	NA	NA	TGTGCCTGGAGTGGTGGACAGACTTATAATTCACCCCTCCACTTT	CAWSGGQTYNSPLHF
TRBJ1-3	TRBV6-5	many	NA	TGTGCCAGCGCCCCCCTCCCAGGGTCCTCTGGAAACACCATATATTTT	CASAPLPGSSGNTIYF
TRBJ1-5	TRBV3-1	few	NA	TGTGCCAGCAGCCAAGAACATCGAGATCAGCCCCAGCATTTT	CASSQEHRDQPQHF
TRBJ2-3	TRBV27	few	NA	TGTGCCAGCAGTTTGGTTTCCAGGGTTGGAGATACGCAGTATTTT	CASSLVSRVGDTQYF
TRBJ2-7	TRBV6-2/TRBV6-3	few	TRBD2	TGTGCCAGCAGTTACCGACTAGCGGGGGGTCCACGCTCCTACGAGCAGTACTTC	CASSYRLAGGPRSYEQYF
TRBJ2-5	TRBV5-5	few	NA	TGTGCCAGCAGCTTTGCGCTCCCTGAAGAGACCCAGTACTTC	CASSFALPEETQYF
TRBJ1-1	TRBV29-1	few	TRBD1	TGCAGCGCGGGACAGGGGGCCGGGAACACTGAAGCTTTCTTT	CSAGQGAGNTEAFF
TRBJ1-6	TRBV7-2	NA	NA	TGTGCCAGCAGCCTCCCGGACGGGGTTAATTCACCCCTCCACTTT	CASSLPDGVNSPLHF
TRBJ1-4	TRBV20-1	few	TRBD1	TGCAGTGCCATGAAGACAGGGTTTAATGAAAAACTGTTTTTT	CSAMKTGFNEKLFF
TRBJ2-5	TRBV30	NA	NA	TGTGCCTGGAGTGTAGGGGGGAAGACCCAGTACTTC	CAWSVGGKTQYF
TRBJ2-3	TRBV4-3	few	TRBD2	TGCGCCAGCAGCCAGAGTAGGGAGGGCGCAGATACGCAGTATTTT	CASSQSREGADTQYF
TRBJ2-2	TRBV3-1	few	NA	TGTGCCAGCAGCCAAACACCTAGCAACACCGGGGAGCTGTTTTTT	CASSQTPSNTGELFF
TRBJ1-2	TRBV6-5	few	NA	TGTGCCAGCAGTTACTCAGGCCTGACCGAAAACTATGGCTACACCTTC	CASSYSGLTENYGYTF
TRBJ1-5	TRBV20-1	NA	NA	TGCAGTGCTAGAGAGGGGATACAGCGCAATCAGCCCCAGCATTTT	CSAREGIQRNQPQHF
TRBJ1-2	TRBV5-1	many	TRBD1	TGCGCCAGCAGCCACGGACAGGGGGACGGTGGCTACACCTTC	CASSHGQGDGGYTF
TRBJ1-1	TRBV14	NA	NA	TGTGCCAGCCGGAGGGGGTATGGGTTGGTTGACACTGAAGCTTTCTTT	CASRRGYGLVDTEAFF
TRBJ1-2	TRBV7-8	many	NA	TGTGCCAGCAGCTCGATTTGGGGGGGTGCCAATGGCTACACCTTC	CASSSIWGGANGYTF
TRBJ1-1	TRBV6-4	NA	NA	TGTGCCAGCAGTGACTGGGAAGGGACTGAAGCTTTCTTT	CASSDWEGTEAFF
TRBJ1-3	TRBV12-3/TRBV12-4	NA	NA	TGTGCCAGCAGTTTGGGCCACTCTGGAAACACCATATATTTT	CASSLGHSGNTIYF
TRBJ1-5	TRBV19	NA	NA	TGTGCCAGTAGTATACTGGTAAATCAGCCCCAGCATTTT	CASSILVNQPQHF
TRBJ2-3	TRBV5-5	many	NA	TGTGCCAGCAGCTTGCATGGCATCCTCACAGATACGCAGTATTTT	CASSLHGILTDTQYF
TRBJ2-1	TRBV5-1	many	TRBD2	TGCGCCAGCAGCGAGCCTAGCGGCGGGAATGAGCAGTTCTTC	CASSEPSGGNEQFF
TRBJ2-3	TRBV7-2	few	NA	TGTGCCAGCAGCTCTTCGTGGGGCTCAGGGTACACAGATACGCAGTATTTT	CASSSSWGSGYTDTQYF
TRBJ1-2	TRBV20-1	many	NA	TGCAGTGCTAGTGAGGAATACGGCTATGGCTACACCTTC	CSASEEYGYGYTF
TRBJ2-3	TRBV6-2/TRBV6-3	few	NA	TGTGCCAGCAGATACCGCCGGGACAAGCAGGCAGATACGCAGTATTTT	CASRYRRDKQADTQYF